The text below deals with one T cell receptor (beta chain). The sample comes from a study of blood T cell repertoires in COVID-19. Turning to the study itself: Researchers got acute and convalescent COVID-19 samples from the United States, Italy and Spain.

Trimming stripped 2 bases from V and 5 bases from J, with 13 bases between. This CDR3 is built from 14 residues. The germline V gene has CDR1 GTSNPN and CDR2 SVGIG (reference sequence). In the authors' workflow: Cell counts per sample came from amplifying reference gene primers. Measured with immunoSEQ multiplex PCR; TCRdb has only the in-frame clones, and not every one. The V and J calls and clone size are taken from that table; D and trimming were inferred from the DNA. Of roughly 110,000 clones in the sample, 75% to 90% are singletons; the top ten hold 0.8% to 1%. The chain has TRBV30 and TRBJ2-1; TRBD2 is a possible D gene (6 bases). The sequenced material came from peripheral blood. The receptor was isolated from a woman in her 70s with acute or convalescent COVID-19. In nucleotides, the CDR3 is TGTGCCTGGAGTCCTGGGACTGGCAACAATGAGCAGTTCTTC. Translating gives CAWSPGTGNNEQFF. The full variable domain, in which reference TRBV30 and TRBJ2-1 provide the parts outside the CDR3, is SQTIHQWPATLVQPVGSPLSLECTVEGTSNPNLYWYRQAAGRGLQLLFYSVGIGQISSEVPQNLSASRPQDRQFILSSKKLLLSDSGFYLCAWSPGTGNNEQFFGPGTRLTVL.